This TCR beta chain comes out of a study of Ad26.COV2.S vaccination and SARS-CoV-2 variants. Study-level background: Vaccine-arm donor from the placebo-controlled COV1001 Ad26.COV2.S trial.

Regarding treatment: 15 to 20 received Ad26.COV2.S at low or high dose, single or two shots; about 5 received placebo; per-sample allocation not given. Specimen acquisition occurred on day 63 following the initial vaccine or placebo injection. Repertoires were generated with immunoSEQ multiplex PCR, while TCRdb's copy carries only in-frame clones and drops some. This table has roughly 510,000 clones, around 90% appearing once. Deletions cut 4 bases from V and 5 bases from J, with 17 bases between. The CDR3 is made up of 15 amino acids. CDR1 SGHTA and CDR2 FQGTGA come from the germline V gene. This material consisted of peripheral blood, taken in a trial of Ad26.COV2.S vaccine versus placebo. The gene calls are TRBV7-3 and TRBJ2-5; no firm D call. This sequence was found in a person aged 18-65 years who received the Ad26.COV2.S COVID-19 vaccine or a placebo. The CDR3 reads CASSSSPGEPETQYF. For the CDR3, the DNA is TGTGCCAGCAGCTCCTCCCCGGGCGAGCCGGAGACCCAGTACTTC.